Following are 4 T cell receptor beta chains from one sample sequenced in a study of CD8 T cells in ankylosing spondylitis. TCRdb passed the 5' RACE reads through MiXCR, listing each CDR3 protein once. The repertoire includes more than 150,000 distinct CDR3 sequences, 18% of them detected once, and more than 3.5% sits in the top ten. Sequenced input: blood, either unsorted or a sorted T cell fraction (not recorded which). The receptors here all came from a male donor aged 10-30 years with ankylosing spondylitis or in good health (not recorded which).

This clonotype was seen repeatedly, ten times or more. The chain combines TRBV11-2 with TRBJ2-1; 8 nucleotides match TRBD2. CDR1 SGHAT and CDR2 FQNNGV come from the germline V gene. The CDR3 is 15 residues long. V lost 5 bases, J lost 8 bases, and 11 bases stayed unmatched. Here the CDR3 reads CASSLRIAGRDEQFF. DNA for the CDR3: TGTGCCAGCAGCCTTCGTATAGCGGGACGGGATGAGCAGTTCTTC.

Many counts were recorded for this clonotype. The V call is TRBV12-3 or TRBV12-4, the J call TRBJ2-2; TRBD2 matches at 7 bases. The CDR3 totals 16 residues. V was pared by 3 bases and J by 3 bases, with 7 bases of the junction left unmatched. For the CDR3, the DNA is TGTGCCAGCAGTTTCGGCGGGAGTATCGACACCGGGGAGCTGTTTTTT. Translated, it gives CASSFGGSIDTGELFF.

This clonotype appeared many times. The chain links TRBV7-9 to TRBJ1-2; D is perhaps TRBD1 (6 bases). Per the germline V gene, CDR1 is SEHNR and CDR2 is FQNEAQ (reference sequence). V was clipped by 2 bases and J by 6 bases, with 7 bases between them. This CDR3 is built from 12 residues. Written as DNA, the CDR3 is TGTGCCAGCAGCTTAAAGGGGGATGGCTACACCTTC. This encodes CASSLKGDGYTF.

This clonotype appeared many times. The chain employs TRBV20-1 and TRBJ2-1; 7 positions agree with TRBD1. This CDR3 spans 14 amino acids. The V gene end was trimmed by 5 bases and the J gene end by 5 bases; junction bases not matched to a gene: 9. CDR1 and CDR2 from the germline V gene are DFQATT and SNEGSKA (reference sequence). The CDR3 coding sequence is TGCAGTGCTTCATTGACAGGGCCGGACAATGAGCAGTTCTTC. Its protein product is CSASLTGPDNEQFF.